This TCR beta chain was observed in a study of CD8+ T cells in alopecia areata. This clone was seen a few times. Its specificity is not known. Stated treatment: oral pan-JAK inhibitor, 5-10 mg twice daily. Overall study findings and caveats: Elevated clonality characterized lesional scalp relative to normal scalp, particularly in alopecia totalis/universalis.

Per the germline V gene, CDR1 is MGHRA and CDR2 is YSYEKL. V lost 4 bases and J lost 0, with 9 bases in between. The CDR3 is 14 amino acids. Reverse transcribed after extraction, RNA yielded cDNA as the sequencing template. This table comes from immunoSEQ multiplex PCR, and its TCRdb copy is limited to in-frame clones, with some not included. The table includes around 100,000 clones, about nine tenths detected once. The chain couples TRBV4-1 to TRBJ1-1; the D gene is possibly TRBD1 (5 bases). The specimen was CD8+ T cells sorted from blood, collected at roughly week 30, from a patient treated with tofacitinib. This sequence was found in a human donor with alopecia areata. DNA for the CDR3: TGCGCCAGCAGCCTGGGACCGTTGAACACTGAAGCTTTCTTT. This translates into CASSLGPLNTEAFF.